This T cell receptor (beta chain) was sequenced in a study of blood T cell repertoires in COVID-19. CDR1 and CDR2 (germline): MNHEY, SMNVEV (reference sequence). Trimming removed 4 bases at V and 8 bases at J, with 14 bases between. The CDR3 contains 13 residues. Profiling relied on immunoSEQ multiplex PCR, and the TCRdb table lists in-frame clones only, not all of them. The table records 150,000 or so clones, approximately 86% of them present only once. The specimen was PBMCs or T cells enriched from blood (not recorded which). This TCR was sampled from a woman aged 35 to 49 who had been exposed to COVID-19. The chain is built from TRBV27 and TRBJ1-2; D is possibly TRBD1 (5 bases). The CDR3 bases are TGTGCCAGCAGTTCAGGACAACTGTGGGGCTACACCTTC. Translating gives CASSSGQLWGYTF.